This TCR beta chain comes out of a study of T cells in Graves' hyperthyroidism and ophthalmopathy. It was RNA transcripts that yielded the amplified TCR beta CDR3 regions. A first-round RT-PCR of the TCR CDR3 used the HTBI primer set. TCRdb ran MiXCR on the multiplex PCR reads and lists one entry per CDR3 protein. In the table there are 600,000 to 650,000 distinct CDR3 sequences, around 15% of which are singletons. Hyperthyroidism, newly diagnosed and lasting under 2 months, affected patients aged 18 to 65. Orbital computed tomography, thyroid ultrasound, serum thyroxine and TRAb, and clinical symptoms together informed the diagnoses. Each 10 ml fresh peripheral blood draw supplied the PBMCs. The study's findings and limits: A model of 13 V-J features distinguished ophthalmopathy from stable hyperthyroidism.

V gave up 4 bases and J gave up 2 bases, with 13 bases separating them. Germline V CDR1 and CDR2: MNHEY, SMNVEV (reference sequence). The CDR3 is made up of 15 amino acids. This clonotype was observed a handful of times. The antigen remains unidentified. Sequencing used blood. This sequence originates from a woman in her thirties with Graves' hyperthyroidism. The chain recombines TRBV27 with TRBJ2-3, with D perhaps matching TRBD2 (6 bases). CDR3 DNA sequence: TGTGCCAGCAGTTCTCTCCGGGAGCCCACAGATACGCAGTATTTT. It is translated as CASSSLREPTDTQYF.